This T cell receptor (beta chain) was sequenced during a study of identical twins. Study-wide results and limits: The more abundant beta clonotypes in cord blood had fewer insertions, and memory repertoires did not show this.

Trimming cost V 3 bases and J 2 bases, with 13 bases left between them. This CDR3 has 16 amino acids. This clonotype showed up many times. Its antigen remains unknown. TCRdb fed the 5' RACE reads into MiXCR, producing one record per CDR3 protein. The sample consists of about 200,000 distinct CDR3 sequences, around 10% of them appearing once. The sample consisted of memory (CD45RO+) T cells sorted from blood. This chain uses TRBV12-3 or TRBV12-4 with TRBJ2-2; possible D gene TRBD2, 5 bases. This TCR came from a young woman in good health. CDR3 loop: CASSFGGSENTGELFF. CDR3 in DNA: TGTGCCAGCAGTTTCGGTGGGAGCGAAAACACCGGGGAGCTGTTTTTT.